This is a list of T cell receptor beta chains from one sample in a study of blood T cell repertoires in COVID-19. Clones were read by immunoSEQ multiplex PCR, and TCRdb kept only the in-frame ones, dropping some. The table includes around 140,000 clones, around 83% detected once. The sequencing input was peripheral blood. The source of these receptors is a human donor with acute or convalescent COVID-19. The donor label of this sample is uncertain. Both conserved end residues are part of each CDR3. The D gene is left open where the match is weak. Where a row states a size, it is once, few, many or the class of an expanded clone; other rows omit it.

medium-sized	TRBV7-8	TRBJ2-7	-	CASSLVARQPYEQYF	TGTGCCAGCAGCTTAGTGGCGCGACAGCCCTACGAGCAGTACTTC
-	TRBV7-2	TRBJ2-2	-	CASSLASYTGELFF	TGTGCCAGCAGCCTAGCCTCTTACACCGGGGAGCTGTTTTTT
-	TRBV27	TRBJ2-7	-	CASSFSSGINEQYF	TGTGCCAGCAGTTTTTCGTCGGGAATCAACGAGCAGTACTTC
-	TRBV30	TRBJ1-2	-	CAWSVRGSANYGYTF	TGTGCCTGGAGTGTACGAGGGTCGGCTAACTATGGCTACACCTTC
-	TRBV23-1	TRBJ2-5	TRBD1	CASSHSGQGRAETQYF	TGCGCCAGCAGTCACTCGGGACAGGGTAGGGCAGAGACCCAGTACTTC
-	TRBV4-3	TRBJ2-5	-	CASSQDLGGGKETQYF	TGCGCCAGCAGCCAAGATCTGGGGGGAGGAAAGGAGACCCAGTACTTC
-	TRBV7-6	TRBJ1-1	-	CASSLMEGLRVTEAFF	TGTGCCAGCAGCCTAATGGAGGGGCTCAGGGTGACTGAAGCTTTCTTT
-	TRBV10-3	TRBJ1-4	-	CAISESSGDSKKLFF	TGTGCCATCAGTGAGTCGAGCGGGGATTCGAAAAAACTGTTTTTT
-	TRBV7-9	TRBJ2-1	TRBD2	CASSSTSGRGPRSEQFF	TGTGCCAGCAGCTCGACTAGCGGGAGGGGTCCTAGGTCGGAGCAGTTCTTC
-	TRBV24-1	TRBJ2-2	TRBD1	CATSFTWHTGGSTGELFF	TGTGCCACCAGTTTCACCTGGCACACAGGGGGCTCTACCGGGGAGCTGTTTTTT
-	TRBV19	TRBJ1-1	TRBD1	CASSSLWGQGATEAFF	TGTGCCAGTAGTTCGCTGTGGGGACAGGGGGCAACTGAAGCTTTCTTT
-	TRBV5-6	TRBJ1-1	TRBD1	CASSRRGLNTEAFF	TGTGCCAGCAGCCGGAGGGGGCTGAACACTGAAGCTTTCTTT
-	TRBV4-1	TRBJ1-2	TRBD1	CASSQDEGAPEVGYGYTF	TGCGCCAGCAGCCAAGATGAGGGGGCACCCGAGGTGGGTTATGGCTACACCTTC
once	TRBV28	TRBJ1-2	TRBD1	CASSRGQGTGYTF	TGTGCCAGCAGCCGGGGACAGGGCACGGGCTACACCTTC
-	TRBV11-3	TRBJ1-3	TRBD1	CASSVTGGNTIYF	TGTGCCAGCAGCGTGACAGGGGGAAACACCATATATTTT
-	TRBV4-3	TRBJ2-1	-	CASSQVQAVYNEQFF	TGCGCCAGCAGCCAAGTTCAAGCGGTTTACAATGAGCAGTTCTTC
few	TRBV6-2/TRBV6-3	TRBJ1-1	-	CASSRMFEAFF	TGTGCCAGCAGCCGTATGTTTGAAGCTTTCTTT
-	TRBV29-1	TRBJ2-1	TRBD2	CSVGRTSGLDEQFF	TGCAGCGTTGGGAGGACTAGCGGCCTGGATGAGCAGTTCTTC
-	TRBV9	TRBJ2-2	-	CASSEATGPNTGELFF	TGTGCCAGCAGCGAGGCGACTGGCCCGAACACCGGGGAGCTGTTTTTT
-	TRBV28	TRBJ1-2	TRBD1	CASTSTGGFPNYGYTF	TGTGCCAGCACGTCGACAGGGGGTTTCCCTAACTATGGCTACACCTTC
-	TRBV10-3	TRBJ2-1	-	CAISDGANNEQFF	TGTGCCATCAGTGATGGGGCTAACAATGAGCAGTTCTTC
-	TRBV5-4	TRBJ2-1	TRBD2	CASSFSGTSGNFRYNEQFF	TGTGCCAGCAGCTTCTCCGGGACTAGCGGGAATTTTAGGTACAATGAGCAGTTCTTC
-	TRBV23-1	TRBJ2-7	-	CASSHAGDYEQYF	TGCGCCAGCAGTCATGCAGGGGACTACGAGCAGTACTTC
-	TRBV6-2/TRBV6-3	TRBJ1-1	-	CASSYRQMNTEAFF	TGTGCCAGCAGTTACCGCCAGATGAACACTGAAGCTTTCTTT
-	TRBV5-6	TRBJ1-2	TRBD1	CASSPGSTGAAYGYTF	TGTGCCAGCAGCCCCGGATCGACAGGGGCCGCCTATGGCTACACCTTC
-	TRBV24-1	TRBJ1-3	TRBD1	CATSEGQAGNTIYF	TGTGCCACCAGTGAAGGACAGGCTGGAAACACCATATATTTT
once	TRBV28	TRBJ1-5	-	CASSLLPDQPQHF	TGTGCCAGCAGTTTACTACCTGATCAGCCCCAGCATTTT
-	TRBV5-4	TRBJ1-1	TRBD1	CASSRTGRGTEAFF	TGTGCCAGCAGCCGGACAGGGAGGGGCACTGAAGCTTTCTTT
-	TRBV21-1	TRBJ2-3	-	CASSKSMGRTASRTDTQYF	TGTGCCAGCAGCAAAAGTATGGGGAGGACCGCCTCACGTACAGATACGCAGTATTTT
-	TRBV18	TRBJ1-1	-	CASSPLSLTENTEAFF	TGTGCCAGCTCACCACTGAGTTTAACAGAGAACACTGAAGCTTTCTTT